Below, 9 T cell receptor beta chains from the same sample are listed, as sequenced in a study of T cell responses to AZD1222 COVID-19 vaccine. Using immunoSEQ multiplex PCR, the repertoire was profiled, and TCRdb retains in-frame clones only, with some absent. Of approximately 60,000 clones listed, roughly three quarters were seen once; the top ten hold over 13%. Material: peripheral blood, obtained on day 0 of AZD1222 vaccination. The receptors come from an adult in good health.

This sequence joins TRBV29-1 and TRBJ2-5; D call uncertain. This CDR3 region has 12 residues. Germline lookup yields CDR1 SQVTM and CDR2 ANQGSEA. The V gene lost 5 bases and the J gene lost 5 bases, with 12 bases spanning the gap. The CDR3 region is CSVIKIGETQYF. The CDR3 nucleotides read TGCAGCGTTATAAAGATTGGGGAGACCCAGTACTTC.

The V gene is TRBV11-2, the J gene TRBJ1-2; possibly TRBD1 for D (6 bases). This CDR3 has 15 amino acids. CDR1 is SGHAT and CDR2 is FQNNGV in the germline V gene. V lost 4 bases to trimming and J lost 8 bases, with 20 bases between them. This CDR3 is CASSSGEYRVGGYTF. As DNA, the CDR3 is TGTGCCAGCAGCTCGGGGGAATACAGGGTGGGCGGCTACACCTTC.

V is TRBV19 and J is TRBJ1-6; D remains ambiguous. CDR1 is LNHDA and CDR2 is SQIVND in the germline V gene (reference sequence). The CDR3 covers 12 residues. Trimming stripped 9 bases from V and 10 bases from J, with 13 bases between. The CDR3 DNA follows: TGTGCCAGCCTAGCTCCGGGATCACCCCTCCACTTT. Encoded protein: CASLAPGSPLHF. Full variable domain (remainder filled in from reference TRBV19 and TRBJ1-6): DGGITQSPKYLFRKEGQNVTLSCEQNLNHDAMYWYRQDPGQGLRLIYYSQIVNDFQKGDIAEGYSVSREKKESFPLTVTSAQKNPTAFYLCASLAPGSPLHFGNGTRLTVT.

The chain recombines TRBV7-2 with TRBJ1-5, with TRBD1 as a possible D gene (6 bases). The CDR3 contains 16 residues. Germline CDR1 is SGHTA and CDR2 is FQGNSA. V was trimmed by 1 base and J by 0 bases, leaving 10 bases between them. The CDR3 sequence is CASSLVGTNSNQPQHF. The CDR3 nucleotides are TGTGCCAGCAGCTTAGTCGGGACAAATAGCAATCAGCCCCAGCATTTT.

V is TRBV2 and J is TRBJ1-1; no definite D call. The CDR3 runs to 15 residues. V dropped 2 bases and J dropped 4 bases, with 14 bases sitting between them. Germline values: CDR1 SNHLY, CDR2 FYNNEI. In nucleotides, the CDR3 is TGTGCCAGCAGTGAACGGGCAGGCTCGACCACTGAAGCTTTCTTT. Protein: CASSERAGSTTEAFF.

With respect to this clone: A read error may produce the germline difference seen at one junction end. CDR3 protein: CASSQGYSNQPQHF. The CDR3 DNA reads TGTGCCAGCAGTCAAGGATACAGCAATCAGCCCCAGCATTTT. The chain employs TRBV3-1 (or the pseudogene TRBV3-2) and TRBJ1-5, with D unresolved. Germline V gene lookup returns CDR1 LGHDT and CDR2 YNNKEL (reference sequence). This CDR3 spans 14 amino acids.

About this clone: The junction departs from the called germline gene at one end, perhaps through a read error. J is TRBJ2-2 and V is TRBV2; D is possibly TRBD1 (6 bases). Germline assignment: CDR1 SNHLY and CDR2 FYNNEI. This CDR3 comprises 12 residues. The CDR3, as DNA: TGTGCCAGCAGCGAAGGGGGTAGGGAGCTGTTTTTT. This translates into CASSEGGRELFF.

This chain links TRBV7-9 with TRBJ1-5; TRBD1 aligns across 9 bases. The CDR3 is 15 amino acids. Germline V lookup: CDR1 SEHNR, CDR2 FQNEAQ (reference sequence). Germline trimming cut 6 bases from V and 9 bases from J; bases unmatched to any gene: 12. The CDR3 sequence: CASSPGTGLSTPQHF. The CDR3 coding sequence is TGTGCCAGCAGTCCCGGGACAGGGTTGAGTACGCCCCAGCATTTT.

This rearrangement joins TRBV7-2 to TRBJ2-4, with 7 bases that match TRBD2. CDR1 SGHTA and CDR2 FQGNSA come from the germline V gene. The CDR3 has 14 amino acids. J was trimmed by 8 bases and V by 1 base; bases with no gene match: 5. This chain's CDR3 is CASSLVETSYIQYF. The CDR3, as DNA: TGTGCCAGCAGCTTAGTCGAGACTAGCTACATTCAGTACTTC.